These 13 T cell receptor beta chains were all obtained from the same sample, sequenced in a study of T cell responses to AZD1222 COVID-19 vaccine. Some clones are missing from TCRdb's copy, which holds only in-frame ones; the method was immunoSEQ multiplex PCR. The table shows 70,000 to 85,000 clones, with approximately 83% occurring only once. The material was peripheral blood, obtained 28 days after the second AZD1222 dose. These receptors were obtained from an adult who received the AZD1222 COVID-19 vaccine.

The CDR3 DNA reads TGTGCCAGCAGCTTAGGAGGGTCGGGAGCTTTCTTT. This codes for CASSLGGSGAFF. The chain joins TRBV5-6 to TRBJ1-1; D remains unclear. V was pared by 2 bases and J by 10 bases, with 12 bases between. Looked up from germline, CDR1 is SGHDT and CDR2 is YYEEEE. CDR3 size: 12 residues.

The chain links TRBV5-4 to TRBJ1-1; 7 bases map to TRBD1. CDR1 SGHNT and CDR2 YYREEE come from the germline V gene (reference sequence). The CDR3 has 14 amino acids. Trimming cost V 4 bases and J 2 bases; bases outside gene matches: 5. CDR3: CASSLGTANTEAFF. In DNA form, the CDR3 reads TGTGCCAGCAGCCTGGGGACAGCAAACACTGAAGCTTTCTTT. The variable domain in full, with the rest retrieved from reference TRBV5-4 and TRBJ1-1, is ETGVTQSPTHLIKTRGQQVTLRCSSQSGHNTVSWYQQALGQGPQFIFQYYREEENGRGNFPPRFSGLQFPNYSSELNVNALELDDSALYLCASSLGTANTEAFFGQGTRLTVV.

The chain is built from TRBV7-2 and TRBJ1-5; D is ambiguous. The V and J ends lost 2 bases and 6 bases respectively, with 8 bases between them. This CDR3 is built from 13 residues. The V gene's germline CDR1 is SGHTA and CDR2 FQGNSA. CDR3 nucleotides: TGTGCCAGCAGCTTAATTGGCCTTCAGCCCCAGCATTTT. This sequence encodes CASSLIGLQPQHF.

The CDR3 reads CASMNRGATEAFF. DNA for the CDR3: TGTGCCAGCATGAACAGGGGAGCCACTGAAGCTTTCTTT. This chain connects TRBV9 to TRBJ1-1; 7 nucleotides line up with TRBD1. The CDR3 has 13 residues. Germline V lookup: CDR1 SGDLS, CDR2 YYNGEE. J gave up 4 bases and V 6 bases, and 6 bases lay outside the gene matches. Full variable domain (missing parts from reference TRBV9 and TRBJ1-1): DSGVTQTPKHLITATGQRVTLRCSPRSGDLSVYWYQQSLDQGLQFLIQYYNGEERAKGNILERFSAQQFPDLHSELNLSSLELGDSALYFCASMNRGATEAFFGQGTRLTVV.

The CDR3: CATSRVRDSSYEQYF. DNA for the CDR3: TGTGCCACCAGCAGGGTTAGGGACAGTTCCTACGAGCAGTACTTC. This chain joins TRBV15 and TRBJ2-7; 7 nucleotides align to TRBD1. CDR1 and CDR2 (germline): LNHNV, YYDKDF (reference sequence). With 3 bases clipped from V and 1 base from J, the junction kept 6 bases outside the gene matches. The CDR3 is 15 amino acids.

V and J are TRBV3-1 (or the pseudogene TRBV3-2) and TRBJ2-7; D call uncertain. V was cut by 4 bases and J by 0 bases, with 1 base left in between. Germline-derived CDR1 and CDR2 are LGHDT and YNNKEL (reference sequence). The CDR3 has 11 amino acids. The CDR3 DNA is TGTGCCAGCAGCCTCTCCTACGAGCAGTACTTC. Translation: CASSLSYEQYF.

The V call is TRBV6-5, the J call TRBJ2-7; possibly TRBD2 for D (5 bases). CDR1 and CDR2 from the germline V gene are MNHEY and SVGAGI. CDR3 length equals 13 residues. Trimming removed 6 bases at V and 6 bases at J, with 15 bases between. The CDR3 loop is CASSATRVGEQYF. The CDR3 DNA reads TGTGCCAGCAGCGCCACTAGAGTAGGCGAGCAGTACTTC.

This rearrangement joins TRBV7-2 to TRBJ2-2, with D perhaps matching TRBD1 (6 bases). This CDR3 is 15 amino acids long. V was shortened by 1 base and J by 2 bases, with 8 bases between the two germline ends. Per the germline V gene, CDR1 is SGHTA and CDR2 is FQGNSA. CDR3: CASSLEGTNTGELFF. CDR3 in DNA: TGTGCCAGCAGCTTAGAGGGGACAAACACCGGGGAGCTGTTTTTT.

The V and J genes are TRBV28 and TRBJ1-6; tentatively, D is TRBD1 (5 bases). The CDR3 loop spans 17 amino acids. Trimming took off 6 bases at V and 0 bases at J, with 15 bases between the two ends. Germline loops: CDR1 MDHEN, CDR2 SYDVKM. The CDR3 sequence is CASRGRDAGSYNSPLHF. The CDR3 DNA sequence: TGTGCCAGCAGGGGTAGGGACGCCGGCTCCTATAATTCACCCCTCCACTTT.

V is TRBV4-1 and J is TRBJ2-7; perhaps TRBD2 as D (6 bases). The germline gives CDR1 MGHRA, CDR2 YSYEKL. V lost 4 bases and J lost 4, with 14 bases in between. The CDR3 has 14 residues. CDR3 sequence reads: CASSLPGLSYEQYF. CDR3 DNA sequence: TGCGCCAGCAGCCTACCGGGACTCTCATACGAGCAGTACTTC.

The genes are TRBV7-9 and TRBJ1-3; possible D gene TRBD1, 5 bases. This CDR3 contains 16 residues. CDR1 is SEHNR and CDR2 is FQNEAQ in the germline V gene (reference sequence). V lost 1 base and J lost 0, with 10 bases in between. CDR3 in DNA: TGTGCCAGCAGCTTAGGGGGACTACGCTCTGGAAACACCATATATTTT. It codes for CASSLGGLRSGNTIYF.

J is TRBJ2-5 and V is TRBV12-3 or TRBV12-4, with 9 nucleotides matching TRBD1. The CDR3 totals 12 residues. V lost 6 bases, J lost 4 bases, and 0 bases stayed unmatched. CDR3: CASRGQGETQYF. The CDR3, as DNA: TGTGCCAGCAGGGGACAGGGAGAGACCCAGTACTTC.

The chain recombines TRBV13 with TRBJ2-1; 7 bases agree with TRBD1. Germline loops: CDR1 PRHDT, CDR2 FYEKMQ (reference sequence). This CDR3 has 15 residues. Trimming at V came to 0 bases and at J to 5 bases, leaving 4 bases not matched to a gene. The DNA for the CDR3 is TGTGCCAGCAGCTTAGGGACAGGGCTTAACAATGAGCAGTTCTTC. Encoded protein: CASSLGTGLNNEQFF.